One and the same sample provided the 10 T cell receptor beta chains below, sequenced in a study of T cells in Graves' hyperthyroidism and ophthalmopathy. RNA transcripts yielded amplified TCR beta CDR3 regions. A set of HTBI primers served as the primers for a first-round RT-PCR of the TCR CDR3. TCRdb re-called the multiplex PCR reads through MiXCR, storing one row per CDR3 protein. The sample has approximately 360,000 distinct CDR3 sequences, around 25% seen once; the top ten hold roughly 70%. The sample taken for sequencing was blood. These receptors were collected from a man aged 45-60 years with Graves' hyperthyroidism.

In this sample, this clonotype turned up a few times. CDR3 residues: CASTNREGFEQFF. The CDR3 region has the DNA TGTGCCAGTACCAACAGGGAAGGGTTTGAGCAGTTCTTC. The chain uses TRBV19 and TRBJ2-1; TRBD1 might be the D (6 bases). V lost 7 bases, J lost 9 bases, and 16 bases lay in between. Germline-derived CDR1 and CDR2 are LNHDA and SQIVND (reference sequence). The CDR3 is 13 residues long.

The chain is built from TRBV25-1 and TRBJ1-5, with D tentatively TRBD1 (6 bases). This CDR3 region has 17 residues. Trimming took 1 base from V and 5 from J, leaving 18 bases between them. Germline loops: CDR1 MGHDK, CDR2 SYGVNS. The CDR3 is CASSESLGRGVDQPQHF. The DNA of the CDR3 is TGTGCCAGCAGTGAATCCCTCGGCAGGGGAGTCGATCAGCCCCAGCATTTT.

This chain uses TRBV11-2 with TRBJ2-1; TRBD1 matches at 9 bases. Trimming cost V 6 bases and J 4 bases; bases outside gene matches: 7. The CDR3 totals 15 residues. CDR1 is SGHAT, CDR2 FQNNGV, per germline. The CDR3 protein is CASSWTGDEYNEQFF. The CDR3 DNA follows: TGTGCCAGCAGTTGGACAGGGGACGAGTACAATGAGCAGTTCTTC.

The chain recombines TRBV7-9 with TRBJ2-7, with TRBD2 matching over 14 bases. Trimming at V came to 5 bases and at J to 0 bases, leaving 6 bases not matched to a gene. CDR1 and CDR2 from the germline V gene are SEHNR and FQNEAQ (reference sequence). The CDR3 has 17 amino acids. The CDR3 region has the DNA TGTGCCAGCAGCGCGGGACTAGCGGGAGAGAGCTCCTACGAGCAGTACTTC. Encoded protein: CASSAGLAGESSYEQYF.

The V gene is TRBV5-1, the J gene TRBJ2-5; 9 nucleotides match TRBD1. J was trimmed by 1 base and V by 4 bases; bases with no gene match: 2. Germline-derived CDR1 and CDR2 are SGHRS and YFSETQ. CDR3 size: 14 residues. For the CDR3, the DNA is TGCGCCAGCAGCCTACAGGGGGCCCAAGAGACCCAGTACTTC. This sequence encodes CASSLQGAQETQYF.

There are many counts of this clonotype. V is TRBV7-7 and J is TRBJ2-5, with 12 bases matching TRBD2. Trimming at V came to 5 bases and at J to 4 bases, leaving 8 bases not matched to a gene. The CDR3 sequence is 16 residues long. Germline V gene data show CDR1 as SSHAT and CDR2 as FNYEAQ (reference sequence). CDR3 bases: TGTGCCAGCAGCACTGGACTAGCGGGATTTGGAGAGACCCAGTACTTC. This encodes CASSTGLAGFGETQYF.

CDR3 protein: CASSPRQTGELFF. The CDR3 DNA reads TGTGCCAGCAGTCCGAGACAAACCGGGGAGCTGTTTTTT. The chain has TRBV12-3 or TRBV12-4 and TRBJ2-2; D unresolved. CDR3 length: 13 residues. V lost 5 bases to trimming and J lost 5 bases, with 9 bases between them.

The chain employs TRBV27 and TRBJ2-7; TRBD1 matches 10 bases. The CDR3 spans 13 residues. V lost 10 bases, J lost 5 bases, and 8 bases stayed unmatched. In germline, CDR1 is MNHEY, CDR2 SMNVEV (reference sequence). This chain's CDR3 is CANRDRGSHEQYF. In DNA, the CDR3 is TGTGCCAACCGGGACAGGGGTAGCCACGAGCAGTACTTC.

The sample holds many counts of this clonotype. The genes are TRBV11-3 and TRBJ2-3; the D gene is possibly TRBD2 (6 bases). This CDR3 region has 13 residues. The ends were cut back, 4 bases at V and 5 bases at J, with 10 bases in the middle. Germline V CDR1 and CDR2: SGHNT, YENEEA. The CDR3 coding sequence is TGTGCCAGCAGCTCGCGGGAAGTAGATACGCAGTATTTT. The encoded protein is CASSSREVDTQYF.

The chain uses TRBV7-3 and TRBJ2-6; tentatively, D is TRBD1 (6 bases). Germline CDR1 reads SGHTA; CDR2 reads FQGTGA. The CDR3 spans 17 residues. Trimming removed 5 bases from V and 4 bases from J, with 18 bases in between. CDR3 residues: CASSPQQTGIGANVLTF. CDR3 in DNA: TGTGCCAGCAGCCCCCAGCAAACAGGGATAGGGGCCAACGTCCTGACTTTC.